The 30 T cell receptor beta chains below all came from one sample that was sequenced in a study of identical twins. Each CDR3 protein is one row after TCRdb ran MiXCR on the 5' RACE reads. Of fewer than 350,000 distinct CDR3 sequences in the sample, 6.5% to 9.5% are singletons; the top ten hold roughly 2%. This sample also appeared in a second study, on yellow fever vaccine responses in identical twins.

The sample was memory (CD45RO+) T cells sorted from blood. These receptors were collected from a woman aged 18-29 years in good health.

This clonotype was detected a few times. This chain connects TRBV7-3 to TRBJ2-2; TRBD1 agrees at 10 bases. Germline lookup yields CDR1 SGHTA and CDR2 FQGTGA. J gave up 3 bases and V 0 bases, and 7 bases lay outside the gene matches. The CDR3 is 18 amino acids. CDR3 bases: TGTGCCAGCAGCTTAACGCATGGGGGGACAGGGGACACCGGGGAGCTGTTTTTT. It is translated as CASSLTHGGTGDTGELFF.

This clonotype was recorded a few times. This chain links TRBV3-1 with TRBJ2-3; TRBD2 might be the D (6 bases). The ends were cut back, 1 base at V and 1 base at J, with 12 bases in the middle. CDR3 length: 16 residues. Germline assignment: CDR1 LGHDT and CDR2 YNNKEL (reference sequence). The CDR3: CASSQGGLSRTDTQYF. The CDR3 coding sequence is TGTGCCAGCAGCCAAGGGGGACTCTCACGCACAGATACGCAGTATTTT.

This sequence joins TRBV14 and TRBJ2-1; D unclear. Trimming shortened V by 4 bases and J by 3 bases, and 22 bases separated the two germline ends. The germline V gene encodes CDR1 SGHDN and CDR2 FVKESK. There are 18 residues in the CDR3. CDR3 region: CASSPKGGGSLFYNEQFF. CDR3 coding DNA: TGTGCCAGCAGCCCGAAGGGTGGCGGATCCCTTTTCTACAATGAGCAGTTCTTC.

V usage is TRBV24-1 and J usage is TRBJ2-2; D call uncertain. Germline CDR1 is KGHDR and CDR2 is SFDVKD. The CDR3 runs to 14 residues. Trimming took 5 bases from V and 0 from J, leaving 6 bases between them. The DNA for the CDR3 is TGTGCCACCAGTGGGACCGCGAACACCGGGGAGCTGTTTTTT. It translates to CATSGTANTGELFF.

V is TRBV10-3 and J is TRBJ2-2, with 7 bases that match TRBD2. The CDR3 has 14 residues. CDR1 is ENHRY and CDR2 is SYGVKD in the germline V gene. Germline trimming cut 10 bases from V and 2 bases from J; bases unmatched to any gene: 7. CDR3 DNA sequence: TGTGCCACCAAGACTAGCAGTAACACCGGGGAGCTGTTTTTT. This encodes CATKTSSNTGELFF.

V usage is TRBV11-1 and J usage is TRBJ2-1; D unclear. V lost 6 bases and J 0 bases, leaving 12 bases between the germline ends. The CDR3 contains 15 residues. Germline V gene lookup returns CDR1 SGHAT and CDR2 FQDESV (reference sequence). CDR3 sequence: CASSDAEPSYNEQFF. CDR3 sequence (DNA): TGTGCCAGCAGTGACGCGGAGCCCTCCTACAATGAGCAGTTCTTC.

This clonotype appeared a few times. The chain links TRBV19 to TRBJ2-1, with a possible D match to TRBD2 (6 bases). Trimming cost V 9 bases and J 6 bases, with 12 bases left between them. The CDR3 length is 12 residues. Germline V gene lookup returns CDR1 LNHDA and CDR2 SQIVND (reference sequence). CDR3 sequence (DNA): TGTGCCAGCGGGGGAGTGGGCAATGAGCAGTTCTTC. It yields the protein CASGGVGNEQFF.

This clonotype was observed a few times. The rearrangement uses TRBV3-1 and TRBJ2-1; 10 nucleotides match TRBD2. The germline V gene encodes CDR1 LGHDT and CDR2 YNNKEL (reference sequence). This CDR3 has 17 amino acids. Unmatched junction bases numbered 11, after V lost 0 bases and J lost 9 bases. Here the CDR3 reads CASSQDPSGGWRGEQFF. The CDR3 DNA sequence: TGTGCCAGCAGCCAAGATCCTAGCGGGGGTTGGAGGGGTGAGCAGTTCTTC.

There are many counts of this clonotype. The rearrangement links TRBV6-2 or TRBV6-3 to TRBJ1-6; D possibly corresponds to TRBD1 (5 bases). The germline V and J ends were trimmed by 4 bases and 5 bases, with 15 bases remaining between them. Germline CDR1 reads MNHEY; CDR2 reads SVGEGT. This CDR3 comprises 16 residues. The DNA for the CDR3 is TGTGCCAGCAGTTGGGGGGACCCGCGGAATAATTCACCCCTCCACTTT. Protein sequence: CASSWGDPRNNSPLHF.

The chain recombines TRBV19 with TRBJ1-5; 9 bases are a match to TRBD1. J lost 7 bases, V lost 1 base, and 8 bases had no gene match. The germline gives CDR1 LNHDA, CDR2 SQIVND (reference sequence). This CDR3 has 16 amino acids. The CDR3 here is CASSIARGQGIQPQHF. In nucleotides, the CDR3 is TGTGCCAGTAGTATAGCCCGGGGACAGGGTATCCAGCCCCAGCATTTT.

The chain carries TRBV28 and TRBJ1-1, with D maybe TRBD1 (5 bases). V gave up 4 bases and J gave up 0 bases, with 15 bases separating them. CDR1 and CDR2 from the germline V gene are MDHEN and SYDVKM. This CDR3 region has 16 residues. The DNA for the CDR3 is TGTGCCAGCAGTTCGGCGACGACAGTCATGAACACTGAAGCTTTCTTT. Translating it yields CASSSATTVMNTEAFF.

This clonotype appeared once. One end of the junction fails to match germline, which may point to a read error. This chain's CDR3 is CARSEEGTGTSPLHF. Written as DNA, the CDR3 is TGTGCCAGGAGTGAAGAAGGAACAGGGACCTCACCCCTCCACTTT. The chain uses TRBV6-1 and TRBJ1-6; D may be TRBD1 (6 bases). The length of the CDR3 is 15 residues. CDR1 and CDR2 from the germline V gene are MNHNS and SASEGT.

About this clonotype itself: This may stem from a read error, because a much larger clone lies one nucleotide away. The CDR3 sequence is CASKEAATSSKNIQYF. The CDR3 coding sequence is TGTGCCAGCAAGGAGGCCGCGACTAGCAGTAAAAACATTCAGTACTTC. The J gene is TRBJ2-4, the V gene TRBV12-3 or TRBV12-4; TRBD2 aligns across 7 bases. The ends lost 7 bases at V and 4 bases at J; junction bases unmatched: 13. The CDR3 runs to 16 residues.

This clonotype was counted many times. The chain couples TRBV4-1 to TRBJ1-4; 9 nucleotides agree with TRBD1. The germline CDR1 and CDR2 sequences are MGHRA and YSYEKL. The CDR3 covers 16 residues. Trimming at V came to 0 bases and at J to 7 bases, leaving 6 bases not matched to a gene. DNA of the CDR3: TGCGCCAGCAGCCAAGATGACAGGGGGTTATTTGAAAAACTGTTTTTT. Protein: CASSQDDRGLFEKLFF.

The gene calls are TRBV6-1 and TRBJ2-1; D gene ambiguous. Germline V gene sequence: CDR1 MNHNS, CDR2 SASEGT. Deletions cut 3 bases from V and 1 base from J, with 10 bases between. CDR3 size: 15 residues. In DNA, the CDR3 is TGTGCCAGCAGTGACGGCAGACCTTCCTACAATGAGCAGTTCTTC. Its protein is CASSDGRPSYNEQFF.

This clonotype was detected ten times or more. For the CDR3, the DNA is TGTGCCAGCAGTCCTGAGAAGGGAGAGGGGAGAGATACGCAGTATTTT. Residues: CASSPEKGEGRDTQYF. V and J are TRBV6-4 and TRBJ2-3; the D call may be TRBD1 or TRBD2 (5 bases each). The ends were cut back, 5 bases at V and 5 bases at J, with 20 bases in the middle. CDR1 and CDR2 (germline): MRHNA, SNTAGT. The CDR3 spans 16 residues.

This clonotype was counted only a few times. The gene calls are TRBV12-3 or TRBV12-4 and TRBJ2-5; maybe TRBD1 (6 bases). This CDR3 comprises 15 residues. Trimming took off 3 bases at V and 0 bases at J, with 11 bases between the two ends. The CDR3: CASSFRGRYQETQYF. In DNA form, the CDR3 reads TGTGCCAGCAGTTTCAGGGGCCGATACCAAGAGACCCAGTACTTC.

This clonotype was seen at least ten times. The chain couples TRBV5-1 to TRBJ1-2; 8 nucleotides line up with TRBD1. With V trimmed by 4 bases and J by 6 bases, 8 bases remained unmatched. This CDR3 contains 14 residues. The germline V gene encodes CDR1 SGHRS and CDR2 YFSETQ. The CDR3 bases are TGCGCCAGCAGCCCGGGGGGGACAGGCGATGGCTACACCTTC. Protein: CASSPGGTGDGYTF.

This clonotype was observed at least ten times. The chain employs TRBV20-1 and TRBJ2-7, with no clear D. The germline V and J ends were trimmed by 1 base and 5 bases, with 9 bases remaining between them. This CDR3 is 12 amino acids long. Germline V gene lookup returns CDR1 DFQATT and CDR2 SNEGSKA (reference sequence). The CDR3 DNA follows: TGCAGTGCTAGAGTTGCCGACCACGAGCAGTACTTC. This sequence encodes CSARVADHEQYF.

This clonotype was detected many times. The chain recombines TRBV29-1 with TRBJ1-5; possible D gene TRBD1, 5 bases. The CDR3 is 13 amino acids. The V end lost 6 bases, the J end lost 4 bases, and 13 bases lay between the germline ends. Germline lookup yields CDR1 SQVTM and CDR2 ANQGSEA. The CDR3 nucleotides read TGCAGCGTAGCGACAGCACCAAATCAGCCCCAGCATTTT. Protein sequence: CSVATAPNQPQHF.

This chain joins TRBV6-5 and TRBJ2-7; D ambiguous. Germline CDR1 MNHEY, CDR2 SVGAGI. This CDR3 has 14 residues. V was trimmed by 4 bases and J by 0 bases, leaving 10 bases between them. The CDR3 region has the DNA TGTGCCAGCAGTTTGTCCCGGGCCTCCTACGAGCAGTACTTC. As protein: CASSLSRASYEQYF.

The CDR3 region is CSVQRGLDEQFF. CDR3 nucleotide sequence: TGCAGTGTTCAGCGGGGTTTAGATGAGCAGTTCTTC. The chain joins TRBV20-1 to TRBJ2-1; 7 positions match TRBD2. The CDR3 runs to 12 residues. Germline V gives CDR1 DFQATT, CDR2 SNEGSKA (reference sequence). V gave up 7 bases and J gave up 8 bases; unmatched junction bases: 8.

This clonotype was detected ten times or more. The V and J genes are TRBV15 and TRBJ2-4; D remains unclear. Trimming left V 2 bases short and J 7 bases short, with 9 bases between. Germline CDR1 and CDR2: LNHNV and YYDKDF (reference sequence). This CDR3 has 13 amino acids. The CDR3 spells CATSRSPGNIQYF. Here the CDR3 DNA reads TGTGCCACCAGCAGAAGTCCAGGCAACATTCAGTACTTC.

CDR3 in DNA: TGTGCCAGCAGTTTAACCACCCCCGGGGGGAGGCAGACCCAGTACTTC. It is translated as CASSLTTPGGRQTQYF. The chain is built from TRBV27 and TRBJ2-5; 7 bases fit TRBD2. This CDR3 spans 16 amino acids. Trimming at V came to 2 bases and at J to 6 bases, leaving 12 bases not matched to a gene. Germline CDR1 MNHEY, CDR2 SMNVEV (reference sequence).

This clonotype was counted only a few times. This chain links TRBV6-1 with TRBJ2-1; 12 bases align to TRBD2. Losses at the gene ends were 5 bases for V and 8 bases for J; bases not matched to a gene: 7. This CDR3 is built from 15 residues. The V gene's germline CDR1 is MNHNS and CDR2 SASEGT. CDR3 coding DNA: TGTGCCAGCAGTCGGACTAGCGGGAAGTGGCATGAGCAGTTCTTC. It specifies CASSRTSGKWHEQFF.

This clonotype was picked up a small number of times. V and J are TRBV10-2 and TRBJ2-3, with D tentatively TRBD1 or TRBD2 (5 bases each). Germline V gene data show CDR1 as WSHSY and CDR2 as SAAADI. The CDR3 runs 14 residues. V lost 6 bases and J lost 2, with 12 bases in between. The CDR3 DNA is TGCGCCAGCAGACGGGACCTTCTCACAGATACGCAGTATTTT. The encoded protein is CASRRDLLTDTQYF.

The chain carries TRBV2 and TRBJ1-1; D ambiguous. Per germline, CDR1 SNHLY and CDR2 FYNNEI. With 6 bases removed from V and 1 base from J, the gap between germline ends came to 12 bases. The CDR3 consists of 14 residues. CDR3 protein: CASRPFGANTEAFF. CDR3 DNA sequence: TGTGCCAGCAGACCATTCGGTGCGAACACTGAAGCTTTCTTT.

This rearrangement joins TRBV20-1 to TRBJ2-2; the match to TRBD2 covers 11 bases. Germline CDR1 DFQATT, CDR2 SNEGSKA (reference sequence). This CDR3 spans 16 amino acids. J gave up 3 bases and V 5 bases, and 8 bases lay outside the gene matches. The CDR3 region has the DNA TGCAGTGCTCCCGATTTAGCGGGAGGGGACACCGGGGAGCTGTTTTTT. Translated: CSAPDLAGGDTGELFF.

This clonotype was observed many times. The chain carries TRBV6-1 and TRBJ2-5; tentatively, D is TRBD2 (5 bases). Germline V gene sequence: CDR1 MNHNS, CDR2 SASEGT. Trimming pared 5 bases from V and 0 bases from J, leaving 22 bases between. There are 18 residues in the CDR3. CDR3: CASSPLDTPSGYQETQYF. The CDR3 DNA reads TGTGCCAGCAGTCCACTAGACACCCCCAGTGGGTACCAAGAGACCCAGTACTTC.

This clonotype was observed a few times. The J gene is TRBJ2-1, the V gene TRBV9; no definite D call. Trimming removed 0 bases at V and 5 bases at J, with 15 bases between. Germline V lookup: CDR1 SGDLS, CDR2 YYNGEE. The CDR3 extends over 16 amino acids. The CDR3 sequence: CASSVEEKAGDNEQFF. Here the CDR3 DNA reads TGTGCCAGCAGCGTAGAAGAGAAGGCAGGAGACAATGAGCAGTTCTTC.